This is a list of T cell receptor beta chains from one sample in a study of STAT3 mutations in large granular lymphocyte leukemia. The table came from immunoSEQ multiplex PCR; TCRdb's copy has only in-frame clones and leaves some out. Here the sample spans just over 15,000 clones, approximately 91% being singletons. Sequences were obtained from peripheral blood mononuclear cells. The receptors stem from a woman in her forties or fifties with T-cell large granular lymphocyte leukemia. Some clones in this sample may be carry-over from other donors' samples. Each CDR3 is given with its conserved first and last residue. A D gene is named only where the DNA matches it firmly. Some rows mark clone size as missing; the rest say once, few, many or name a class of expanded clone.

>TRBV5-1|TRBJ2-5|.|.
TGCGCCAGCAGCCGAAGTAGGATGCAAGAGACCCAGTACTTC
CASSRSRMQETQYF
>TRBV7-9|TRBJ2-5|.|TRBD2
TGTGCCAGCAGCTCAGGACTAGCGGGAGCGTCGGGGATTGAGACCCAGTACTTC
CASSSGLAGASGIETQYF
>TRBV10-2|TRBJ1-1|.|TRBD1
TGCGCCAGCAGTGAGTCACCCTCCAGGGGGGTGAACACTGAAGCTTTCTTT
CASSESPSRGVNTEAFF
>TRBV29-1|TRBJ2-3|once|TRBD2
TGCAGCCTGACTAGCGGGATAGTAAATACGCAGTATTTT
CSLTSGIVNTQYF
>TRBV28|TRBJ1-2|.|.
TGTGCCAGCAGGTCCCCTAACTATGGCTACACCTTC
CASRSPNYGYTF
>TRBV18|TRBJ1-1|.|.
TGTGCCAGCTCACGACTACAGGAAAACACTGAAGCTTTCTTT
CASSRLQENTEAFF
>TRBV7-9|TRBJ1-2|few|.
TGTGCCAGCAGCATACAGAAGAACTATGGCTACACCTTC
CASSIQKNYGYTF
>TRBV7-9|TRBJ2-1|.|.
TGTGCCAGCTGGGCGCTCCGGAGGAATGAGCAGTTCTTC
CASWALRRNEQFF
>TRBV5-1|TRBJ1-1|.|.
TGCGCCAGCAGACAGGAACACGGCACTGAAGCTTTCTTT
CASRQEHGTEAFF
>TRBV30|TRBJ1-2|.|TRBD1
TGTGCCCGACGTAAAACGGAAACAGGGGGCGCTCGCTATGGCTACACCTTC
CARRKTETGGARYGYTF
>TRBV12-5|TRBJ2-3|.|TRBD2
TGTGCTAGTGGCTCTCGGACTAGCCCAAGCACAGATACGCAGTATTTT
CASGSRTSPSTDTQYF
>TRBV5-6|TRBJ2-5|.|TRBD1
TGTGCCAGCAGCTTTGGGACAGAGGGGTTGGCCCAGTACTTC
CASSFGTEGLAQYF
>TRBV6-5|TRBJ2-1|.|TRBD2
TGTGCCAGCAGTCGGACTAGAAGATCCTACAATGAGCAGTTCTTC
CASSRTRRSYNEQFF
>TRBV28|TRBJ2-2|.|.
TGTGCCAGCAGTTTTAACACCGGGGAGCTGTTTTTT
CASSFNTGELFF
>TRBV7-9|TRBJ2-7|.|TRBD1
TGTGCCAGCAGCTCCAGACAGGGGGGACTCTACGAGCAGTACTTC
CASSSRQGGLYEQYF
>TRBV11-1|TRBJ2-3|.|TRBD2
TGTGCCAGCAGCCTACTAGCGGGAGGGCCCACAGATACGCAGTATTTT
CASSLLAGGPTDTQYF
>TRBV6-1|TRBJ2-4|.|TRBD1
TGTGCCAGCAGCCGGGACAGGCTAGCCAAAAACATTCAGTACTTC
CASSRDRLAKNIQYF
>TRBV7-9|TRBJ2-6|.|TRBD1
TGTGCCAGCAGCGGACAGGGATTAAGCTCTGGGGCCAACGTCCTGACTTTC
CASSGQGLSSGANVLTF
>TRBV7-9|TRBJ2-5|.|.
TGTGCCAGCAGCCCACGGGAGACCCAGTACTTC
CASSPRETQYF
>TRBV15|TRBJ2-1|.|.
TGTGCCACCAGCAGAGATCCCAGCAATGAGCAGTTCTTC
CATSRDPSNEQFF
>TRBV6-5|TRBJ1-4|.|TRBD1
TGTGCCAGCAGTATGGGGACAGCAACTAATGAAAAACTGTTTTTT
CASSMGTATNEKLFF
>TRBV18|TRBJ2-7|.|.
TGTGCCAGCTCACCCCAAGGCGGGACACAGAGGGCCGAGCAGTACTTC
CASSPQGGTQRAEQYF
>TRBV27|TRBJ1-1|.|.
TGTGCCAGCAGTTTAGAACAGCACACTGAAGCTTTCTTT
CASSLEQHTEAFF
>TRBV5-6|TRBJ2-7|.|.
TGTGCCAGCAGCTCCCCCCTGAAGTACGAGCAGTACTTC
CASSSPLKYEQYF
>TRBV27|TRBJ2-3|.|.
TGTGCCAGCAGTTTATCGAGAGATACGCAGTATTTT
CASSLSRDTQYF
>TRBV30|TRBJ1-5|.|.
TGTGCCTGGAGTTTTGGAGACAATCAGCCCCAGCATTTT
CAWSFGDNQPQHF